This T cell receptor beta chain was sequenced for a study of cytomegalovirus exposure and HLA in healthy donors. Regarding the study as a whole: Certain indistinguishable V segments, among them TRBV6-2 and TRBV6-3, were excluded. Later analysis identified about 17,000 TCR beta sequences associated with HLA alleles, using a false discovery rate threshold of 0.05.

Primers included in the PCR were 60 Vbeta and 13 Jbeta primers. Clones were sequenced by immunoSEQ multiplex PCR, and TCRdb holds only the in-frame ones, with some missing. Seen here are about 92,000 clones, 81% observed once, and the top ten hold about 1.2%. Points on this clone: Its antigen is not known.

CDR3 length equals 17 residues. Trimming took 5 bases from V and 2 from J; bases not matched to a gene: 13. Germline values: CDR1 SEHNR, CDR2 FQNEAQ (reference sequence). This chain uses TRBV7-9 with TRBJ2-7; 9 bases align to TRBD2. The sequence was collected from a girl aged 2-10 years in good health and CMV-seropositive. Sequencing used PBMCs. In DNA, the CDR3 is TGTGCCAGCAGCCCAATGGGGCTAGCGGGAAAAACCTACGAGCAGTACTTC. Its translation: CASSPMGLAGKTYEQYF.